These 13 T cell receptor beta chains share one sample of origin, sequenced in a study of blood T cell repertoires in COVID-19. Measured with immunoSEQ multiplex PCR; TCRdb has only the in-frame clones, and not every one. Altogether roughly 330,000 clones are present, approximately 90% being singletons, with the ten largest covering about 10%. The sample was PBMCs or T cells enriched from blood (not recorded which). These receptors came from a young woman who had recovered from COVID-19.

Concerning this clone: Other DNA sequences within the sample encode an identical CDR3. The chain employs TRBV3-1 (or the pseudogene TRBV3-2) and TRBJ2-5, with D perhaps TRBD2 (5 bases). Germline lookup yields CDR1 LGHDT and CDR2 YNNKEL (reference sequence). V lost 4 bases, J lost 1 base, and 10 bases lay in between. This CDR3 comprises 14 residues. The chain's CDR3 is CASSRTSGQETQYF. In nucleotides, the CDR3 is TGTGCCAGCAGCCGCACCAGCGGCCAAGAGACCCAGTACTTC.

This clone was counted a single time. The chain recombines TRBV3-1 (or the pseudogene TRBV3-2) with TRBJ2-5, with 12 nucleotides matching TRBD2. The CDR3 loop spans 20 amino acids. Germline CDR1 reads LGHDT; CDR2 reads YNNKEL (reference sequence). Trimming removed 0 bases from V and 1 base from J; junction bases left unmatched: 12. CDR3 nucleotide sequence: TGTGCCAGCAGCCAAGATCAAGGCGGAGGACTAGCGGGGCTCCAAGAGACCCAGTACTTC. Translation gives CASSQDQGGGLAGLQETQYF.

The genes are TRBV2 and TRBJ2-7; 7 positions match TRBD1. From germline, CDR1 is SNHLY and CDR2 FYNNEI. The J segment lost 3 bases and the V segment lost 5 bases, leaving 4 bases of the junction unmatched. The CDR3 has 13 amino acids. CDR3 nucleotide sequence: TGTGCCAGCAGTTACAGGGGTCTCTACGAGCAGTACTTC. Translation: CASSYRGLYEQYF.

The gene calls are TRBV5-1 and TRBJ2-2; 7 nucleotides align to TRBD2. Germline CDR1 is SGHRS and CDR2 is YFSETQ. With V trimmed by 4 bases and J by 7 bases, 13 bases remained unmatched. The CDR3 runs to 16 residues. CDR3 protein: CASSPLSSGKFGELFF. DNA of the CDR3: TGCGCCAGCAGCCCCCTGTCCAGCGGGAAGTTCGGGGAGCTGTTTTTT.

The chain links TRBV28 to TRBJ1-2; no definite D call. The V gene lost 8 bases and the J gene lost 5 bases, with 18 bases spanning the gap. Germline CDR1 MDHEN, CDR2 SYDVKM. The CDR3 is 14 residues long. CDR3 loop: CASSPGGGKYGYTF. The CDR3 coding sequence is TGTGCCAGCTCCCCGGGAGGAGGGAAGTATGGCTACACCTTC.

This chain uses TRBV7-3 with TRBJ2-2, with D possibly being TRBD1 (6 bases). V shed 3 bases and J shed 8 bases, with 13 bases lying between them. The germline CDR1 and CDR2 sequences are SGHTA and FQGTGA. The CDR3 loop spans 14 amino acids. CDR3 in DNA: TGTGCCAGCAGCTTCAGGGGCCTGCCGGGGGAGCTGTTTTTT. It is translated as CASSFRGLPGELFF.

J is TRBJ2-5 and V is TRBV5-4; 13 bases agree with TRBD2. The CDR3 length is 17 residues. V gave up 4 bases and J gave up 4 bases; unmatched junction bases: 10. Germline V lookup: CDR1 SGHNT, CDR2 YYREEE (reference sequence). In DNA, the CDR3 is TGTGCCAGCAGCGCAGGACTAGCGGGAGCCCCGGGAGAGACCCAGTACTTC. As protein: CASSAGLAGAPGETQYF.

Of note for this clone: This same CDR3 is encoded by further DNA sequences in the sample. This sequence joins TRBV19 and TRBJ1-1; D uncertain. This CDR3 is 13 amino acids long. The germline gives CDR1 LNHDA, CDR2 SQIVND (reference sequence). Trimming took off 5 bases at V and 0 bases at J, with 7 bases between the two ends. The CDR3 here is CASSRAMNTEAFF. DNA for the CDR3: TGTGCCAGTAGTCGAGCCATGAACACTGAAGCTTTCTTT.

J is TRBJ2-7 and V is TRBV27, with TRBD2 identical over 7 bases. The germline V gene encodes CDR1 MNHEY and CDR2 SMNVEV (reference sequence). Trimming took 5 bases from V and 0 from J; bases not matched to a gene: 10. The CDR3 covers 16 residues. DNA for the CDR3: TGTGCCAGCAGTCCAACCCCAGCGGGGAGCTCCTACGAGCAGTACTTC. This gives the protein CASSPTPAGSSYEQYF.

V and J are TRBV19 and TRBJ1-6, with TRBD1 identical over 8 bases. The V gene's germline CDR1 is LNHDA and CDR2 SQIVND (reference sequence). The CDR3 covers 18 residues. The V and J ends lost 8 bases and 3 bases, in that order; junction bases with no gene match: 15. CDR3 in DNA: TGTGCCAGTGGACCGGCGGCGGCAGGGGGCAGCTATAATTCACCCCTCCACTTT. Residues: CASGPAAAGGSYNSPLHF. Full variable domain (remainder filled in from reference TRBV19 and TRBJ1-6): DGGITQSPKYLFRKEGQNVTLSCEQNLNHDAMYWYRQDPGQGLRLIYYSQIVNDFQKGDIAEGYSVSREKKESFPLTVTSAQKNPTAFYLCASGPAAAGGSYNSPLHFGNGTRLTVT.

The gene calls are TRBV6-5 and TRBJ1-5; no definite D call. V gave up 6 bases and J gave up 5 bases, with 14 bases separating them. The CDR3 is 14 residues long. CDR1 is MNHEY and CDR2 is SVGAGI in the germline V gene. CDR3 residues: CASRSRMRDQPQHF. Here the CDR3 DNA reads TGTGCCAGCAGGTCGCGAATGAGAGATCAGCCCCAGCATTTT.

The chain links TRBV7-9 to TRBJ2-1; 11 bases match TRBD1. The length of the CDR3 is 15 residues. Germline V CDR1 and CDR2: SEHNR, FQNEAQ (reference sequence). V gave up 2 bases and J gave up 7 bases; unmatched junction bases: 4. In DNA form, the CDR3 reads TGTGCCAGCAGCTTACGGGACAGGGGGTTGAATGAGCAGTTCTTC. As protein: CASSLRDRGLNEQFF.

CDR3 in amino acids: CASSQTRGTGGLYSNQPQHF. The DNA for the CDR3 is TGTGCCAGCAGCCAAACCCGGGGGACAGGGGGCCTTTATAGCAATCAGCCCCAGCATTTT. The chain joins TRBV6-6 to TRBJ1-5; TRBD1 matches 12 bases. In germline, CDR1 is MNHNY, CDR2 SVGAGI (reference sequence). This CDR3 has 20 residues. Germline trimming cut 6 bases from V and 0 bases from J; bases unmatched to any gene: 15.